This T cell receptor (beta chain) was sequenced in a study of T cells in Graves' hyperthyroidism and ophthalmopathy. Germline values: CDR1 KGHDR, CDR2 SFDVKD. The CDR3 runs 20 residues. Losses at the gene ends were 8 bases for V and 0 bases for J; bases not matched to a gene: 17. Amplification of TCR beta CDR3 regions was performed using RNA transcripts as template. HTBI primers were the set used in a first-round RT-PCR of the TCR CDR3. MiXCR, run by TCRdb on the multiplex PCR reads, gives a single entry per CDR3 protein. The sample has 45,000 or so distinct CDR3 sequences, about half seen once; the top ten hold roughly 32%. Notes on this clonotype: Antigen specificity is unknown.

Patients counted as stable if ophthalmopathy did not develop within 18 months. Study-wide results and limits: Before onset, ophthalmopathy was predicted by the model a median around 6.2 months earlier. A model built on 13 V-J features separated ophthalmopathy from stable hyperthyroidism. In blood, most of the thyroid clonotypes expanded above 0.001 were also present.

This clonotype originated in a woman aged 50 to 65 with Graves' hyperthyroidism. Sequencing was carried out using peripheral blood or thyroid tissue (not recorded which). This chain links TRBV24-1 with TRBJ2-2, with 10 positions matching TRBD2. The CDR3 DNA sequence: TGTGCCACCAATACCACCGGGACTAGCGCCCAGGTCGCGAACACCGGGGAGCTGTTTTTT. It yields the protein CATNTTGTSAQVANTGELFF.